This record concerns one TCR beta chain sequence. What this receptor recognizes is not known. Nothing much larger sits one base from this clone, and base qualities are not available. Library creation used the immunoSEQ multiplex PCR assay. Genomic DNA from the sorted T-cell subsets was used to amplify rearranged TCR beta chain products, which were then sequenced. On the authors' methods: Shannon entropy and Simpson indices were used to quantify the repertoire diversity of productive TCR beta rearrangements. Clonal expansion was assessed by the summed frequency of the 100 most abundant productive TCR beta clonotypes among total reads. The TRB repertoires were scored with a self-reactivity index that is based on amino acid usage at CDR3beta positions 6 and 7. Two-way ANOVA was used for repertoire analyses, while Student t or Mann-Whitney tests were used for flow cytometric analyses. The source is immuneACCESS, and TCRdb retained only in-frame sequences with V and J called. Part of the clones is not carried over; for the studies checked, unresolved V genes explain less than half of this, and the remainder is unexplained. From that table come the V and J calls and clone size; the DNA was used to work out D and trimming. The sample table holds 20,000 to 25,000 clones, of which roughly 93% were seen once. The leading ten clones occupy under 0.85% of the sample.

This sample was taken from a study of regulatory and conventional T cells in RAG deficiency (dated by TCRdb to 2016 to 2017). Broadly, across the study: High-throughput TCR beta sequencing was used to compare the repertoire diversity and composition of Treg, conventional CD4+ and CD8+ T cells between RAG-deficient patients and healthy controls.

Before genomic DNA extraction, conventional CD4+ T cells were purified from blood as CD25-low CD127-high cells. Repertoire analyses used several healthy control donors as the comparison group. Reading the germline V gene gives CDR1 SNHLY and CDR2 FYNNEI. The V and J ends are trimmed by 8 bases and 5 bases, leaving 18 bases between them. The CDR3 has 14 amino acids, counting the end cysteine and phenylalanine. Solely the CDR3 DNA is kept, with 42 bases framed from the first base. Overall results and qualifications from the work: RAG-deficient patients showed markedly lower Shannon entropy and higher Simpson indices than control T-cell subpopulations. The CD25-high CD127-low cells sorted from Omenn syndrome patients may be peripherally activated cells rather than true Treg cells. In Omenn syndrome and CID/AS patients compared with controls, roughly 98-fold fewer unique TCR beta sequences were detected from Treg cells, versus around 9.5-fold fewer for other subsets. For some subjects, some T-cell subset analyses were not performed. All patient T-cell subsets had shorter CDR3 lengths; Omenn syndrome patients showed >80% Treg-Tconv repertoire overlap at nucleotide and amino acid level.

These data are also associated with another study on regulatory T cells. The second study, in turn, reports: The multiplex PCR used 52 forward TRBV primers and 13 reverse TRBJ primers, with assay-based and computational corrections for amplification bias. Patient repertoires showed restricted unique TRB V-J pairs and skewed V and J gene usage, most marked in regulatory T cells. T-cell receptor beta repertoires of sorted regulatory, conventional CD4+ and CD8+ T cells were compared between CD3G-deficient patients and healthy controls. Ficoll density separation was used to isolate peripheral blood mononuclear cells. Rearranged TRB loci were amplified from genomic DNA by multiplex PCR within the immunoSEQ assay. An Illumina HiSeq platform was used to sequence the TRB amplicons. Custom algorithms error-filtered the raw sequences and aligned them to reference gene sequences, after which the immunoSEQ online tools were used for analysis. Frequencies of productive and nonproductive TRB rearrangements were evaluated among both unique and total sequences. Group comparisons used t tests, Mann-Whitney tests or two-way ANOVA run in Prism software.

The sequenced sample was CD4+ T cells sorted from blood. This sequence uses TRBV2 and TRBJ1-1; TRBD1 is a possible D gene, resting on 6 matching bases. The receptor comes from a human donor in good health. The sequenced DNA is TGTGCCAGCGGAACCGGGGGCGCAGGAACTGAAGCTTTCTTT. Its coded protein is CASGTGGAGTEAFF.